This TCR beta chain is drawn from a study of cytomegalovirus exposure and HLA in healthy donors. Regarding the study as a whole: The authors later linked a missense DCLRE1C variant to TCR beta V- and J-gene trimming. Looking again later, the authors saw that most CMV-associated TCR beta chains seemed HLA-restricted.

The V gene's germline CDR1 is MDHEN and CDR2 SYDVKM. Trimming cost V 6 bases and J 2 bases; bases outside gene matches: 7. The CDR3 contains 15 residues. This clone was picked up one time. Its antigen remains unknown. The PCR contained 60 Vbeta and 13 Jbeta primers. The authors' processing: A follow-up analysis tallied 86 million or so unique TCR beta chains, roughly 11 million shared. The table came from immunoSEQ multiplex PCR; TCRdb's copy has only in-frame clones and leaves some out. V and J calls plus clone size are reproduced from that table; the DNA served to infer D and trimming. The table has around 90,000 clones, 65% seen once; the top ten hold around a fifth.

The receptor was isolated from a woman between 50 and 59 years old in good health and CMV-seropositive. Sequencing was done on a sample of PBMCs. The gene calls are TRBV28 and TRBJ1-2, with TRBD1 identical over 9 bases. CDR3 residues: CASSWTGEGNYGYTF. The CDR3 nucleotides are TGTGCCAGCAGCTGGACAGGGGAAGGAAACTATGGCTACACCTTC.